In its sample, the clone carrying this T cell receptor beta chain was seen many times. Its antigen is as yet unknown. The sample originates from a study of T cell repertoires in cytomegalovirus infection. Study as a whole: Carrying CMV and the relevant HLA type showed in public TCR beta signatures.

Deletions cut 10 bases from V and 2 bases from J, with 9 bases between. CDR1 is SGHVS and CDR2 is FQNEAQ in the germline V gene. This CDR3 region has 11 residues. TCRdb reprocessed the reads with MiXCR, giving one entry per CDR3 protein. This table holds about 97,000 distinct CDR3 sequences, 15% to 20% found once. Overall study findings and caveats: Within the response measured ex vivo, HLA-C-restricted CMV-specific TCR beta clonotypes were dominant. CMV carriers with the relevant HLA were identified by cumulative public TCR beta family frequency.

The specimen sequenced was PBMCs. The receptor's source is a human donor in good health (CMV status not recorded). Some clones in this sample may be carry-over from other donors' samples. The chain employs TRBV7-8 and TRBJ2-7; D is perhaps TRBD2 (5 bases). The CDR3 DNA sequence: TGTGCCACCGGGATTGCCTACGAGCAGTACTTC. Its protein product is CATGIAYEQYF.